This T cell receptor beta chain was found in a study of blood T cells in healthy people across ages. Concerning this clonotype: One junction end does not reproduce the germline sequence, and a read error may be involved.

The length of the CDR3 is 17 residues. The V gene's germline CDR1 is MNHEY and CDR2 SVGAGI. With a J-beta primer mix and a sample-barcoded 5' primer, a second PCR ran 7 to 11 cycles. TCRdb recomputed calls from the 5' RACE reads with MiXCR, one row per CDR3 protein. This sample has 1.5 million to 2 million distinct CDR3 sequences, with about 50% found just once. The source of this sequence is a woman in her thirties or forties in good health. The V call is TRBV6-5, the J call TRBJ2-6; no clear D. What was sequenced was blood. Here the CDR3 DNA reads TGTACCAGCAGTTACTTTTCTTTGGGGACTGGGGCCAACGTCCTGACTTTC. This sequence encodes CTSSYFSLGTGANVLTF.